The entry below describes one T cell receptor beta chain. What it binds is not known. This entry is derived from a study of immune evolution from preneoplasia to lung adenocarcinoma. Study-level background: HLA loss of heterozygosity: roughly 6.6% AIS, 15% MIA, around 33% ADC, none AAH. Study-level points and caveats: Top clone frequencies peaked in normal lung, apparently declining through invasive adenocarcinoma. Highest clonality occurred in KRAS-mutant, not EGFR-mutant or double wild-type, nodules.

After removal of 7 bases from V and 3 bases from J, the junction contained 5 bases not matched to a gene. The CDR3 length is 13 residues. In germline, CDR1 is LNHDA, CDR2 SQIVND (reference sequence). The data were produced by immunoSEQ multiplex PCR, yet TCRdb's version contains in-frame clones alone and is incomplete. The data contain more than 13,000 clones, 80% of them seen just once; the ten biggest clones take up around 4.7%. Nucleic acids came from premalignant or tumor cells enriched by macro-dissection. This TCR came from a person between 65 and 79 years old with lung adenocarcinoma. The sample was FFPE minimally invasive lung adenocarcinoma tissue. This chain links TRBV19 with TRBJ1-1; 7 bases align to TRBD1. CDR3 coding DNA: TGTGCCAGTACTTTCACAGGGGACACTGAAGCTTTCTTT. Protein: CASTFTGDTEAFF. Variable domain in full (rest from reference TRBV19 and TRBJ1-1): DGGITQSPKYLFRKEGQNVTLSCEQNLNHDAMYWYRQDPGQGLRLIYYSQIVNDFQKGDIAEGYSVSREKKESFPLTVTSAQKNPTAFYLCASTFTGDTEAFFGQGTRLTVV.